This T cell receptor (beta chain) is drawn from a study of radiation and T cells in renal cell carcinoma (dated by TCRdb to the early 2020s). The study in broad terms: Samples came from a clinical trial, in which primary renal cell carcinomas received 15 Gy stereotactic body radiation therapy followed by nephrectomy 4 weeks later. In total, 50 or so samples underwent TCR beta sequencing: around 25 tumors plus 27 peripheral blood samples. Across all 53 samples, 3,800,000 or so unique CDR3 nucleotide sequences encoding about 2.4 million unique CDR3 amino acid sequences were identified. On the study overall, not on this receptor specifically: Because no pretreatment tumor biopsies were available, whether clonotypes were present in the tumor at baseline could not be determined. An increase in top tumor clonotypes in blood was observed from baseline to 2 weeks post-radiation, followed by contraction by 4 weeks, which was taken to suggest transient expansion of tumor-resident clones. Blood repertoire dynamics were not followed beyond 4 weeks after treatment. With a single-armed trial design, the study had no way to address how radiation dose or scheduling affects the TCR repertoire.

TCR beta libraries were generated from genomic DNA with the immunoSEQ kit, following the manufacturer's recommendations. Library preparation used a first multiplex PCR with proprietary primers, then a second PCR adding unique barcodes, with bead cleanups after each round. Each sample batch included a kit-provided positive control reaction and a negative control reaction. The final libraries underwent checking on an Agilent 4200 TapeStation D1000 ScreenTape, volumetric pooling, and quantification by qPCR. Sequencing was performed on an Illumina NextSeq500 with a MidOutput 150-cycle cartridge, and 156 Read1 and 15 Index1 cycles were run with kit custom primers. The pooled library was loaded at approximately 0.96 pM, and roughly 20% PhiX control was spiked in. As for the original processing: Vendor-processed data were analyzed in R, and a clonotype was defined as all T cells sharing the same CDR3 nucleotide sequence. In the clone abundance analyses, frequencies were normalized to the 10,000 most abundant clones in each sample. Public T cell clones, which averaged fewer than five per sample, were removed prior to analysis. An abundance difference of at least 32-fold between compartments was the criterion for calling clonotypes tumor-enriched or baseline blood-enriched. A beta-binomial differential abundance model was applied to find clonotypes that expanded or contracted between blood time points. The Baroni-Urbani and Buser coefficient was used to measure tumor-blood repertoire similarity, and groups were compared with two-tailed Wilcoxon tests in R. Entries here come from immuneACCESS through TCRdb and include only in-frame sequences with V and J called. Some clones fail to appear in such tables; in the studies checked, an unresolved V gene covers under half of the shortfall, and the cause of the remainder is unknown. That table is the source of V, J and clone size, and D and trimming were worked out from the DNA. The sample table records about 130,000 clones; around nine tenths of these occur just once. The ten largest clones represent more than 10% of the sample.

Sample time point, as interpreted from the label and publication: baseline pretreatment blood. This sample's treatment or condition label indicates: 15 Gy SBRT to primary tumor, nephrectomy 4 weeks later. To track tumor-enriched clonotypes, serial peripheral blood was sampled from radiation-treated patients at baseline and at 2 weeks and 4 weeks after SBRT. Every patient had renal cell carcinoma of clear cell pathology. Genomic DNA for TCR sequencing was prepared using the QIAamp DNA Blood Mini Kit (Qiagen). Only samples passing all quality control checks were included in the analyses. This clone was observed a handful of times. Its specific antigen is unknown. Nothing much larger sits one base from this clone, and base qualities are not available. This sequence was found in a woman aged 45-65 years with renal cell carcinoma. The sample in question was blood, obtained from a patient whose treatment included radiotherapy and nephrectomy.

In nucleotide form, the sequence is TGTGCCAGCAGCCCTCTGCGGGGGGCGAAGAAGTATTTT. It encodes CASSPLRGAKKYF. The rearranged segments are TRBV14 and TRBJ1-3; TRBD1 is possibly the D segment (6 matching bases). Per the germline V gene, SGHDN is the CDR1 and FVKESK is the CDR2. V loses 4 bases of germline sequence and J loses 16 bases, and the interval between the two ends is 20 bases. From the cysteine up to the phenylalanine, the CDR3 has a length of 13 residues. Only the CDR3 portion is preserved as DNA: 39 bases, with reading frame beginning at the first base.